Each of the 32 T cell receptor beta chains below was sequenced from the same sample in a study of T cell repertoires in aging, cancer and after chemotherapy. TRB rearrangements spanning V, D and J were amplified using mixed TRB-A/B primers. TCRdb passed the multiplex PCR reads through MiXCR, listing each CDR3 protein once. The table includes several thousand distinct CDR3 sequences, roughly 31% detected once. Amplification of TCR beta used genomic DNA extracted from peripheral blood. Sequencing was carried out using blood. The receptors shown here come from a human donor with a blood cancer.

J is TRBJ2-7 and V is TRBV12-3 or TRBV12-4; 8 positions agree with TRBD1. The ends lost 5 bases at V and 3 bases at J; junction bases unmatched: 6. The CDR3 contains 14 residues. CDR3 protein: CASSPDRGNYEQYF. DNA of the CDR3: TGTGCCAGCAGTCCTGACAGGGGAAACTACGAGCAGTACTTC.

This chain joins TRBV25-1 and TRBJ2-3; no clear D gene. The germline V gene encodes CDR1 MGHDK and CDR2 SYGVNS. CDR3 length equals 16 residues. Trimming shortened V by 1 base and J by 3 bases, and 14 bases separated the two germline ends. The CDR3: CASSESTGLQTDTQYF. Here the CDR3 DNA reads TGTGCCAGCAGTGAATCGACGGGCCTCCAAACAGATACGCAGTATTTT.

This clonotype was counted only a few times. This sequence joins TRBV19 and TRBJ1-2; D unclear. V lost 4 bases to trimming and J lost 2 bases, with 5 bases between them. The CDR3 extends over 12 amino acids. In germline, CDR1 is LNHDA, CDR2 SQIVND (reference sequence). The CDR3 loop is CASSNGNYGYTF. The CDR3 DNA is TGTGCCAGTAGTAACGGGAACTATGGCTACACCTTC.

The chain recombines TRBV12-3 or TRBV12-4 with TRBJ2-4; TRBD2 aligns across 7 bases. This CDR3 has 13 amino acids. J gave up 8 bases and V 7 bases, and 8 bases lay outside the gene matches. The CDR3 is CASIQGGKYIQYF. The CDR3 DNA follows: TGTGCCAGCATTCAGGGAGGGAAATACATTCAGTACTTC.

Sample share makes this clonotype medium-sized (0.01 to 0.1%). The gene calls are TRBV27 and TRBJ2-7; 9 nucleotides line up with TRBD1. V was clipped by 5 bases and J by 3 bases; unmatched bases: 5. Germline-derived CDR1 and CDR2 are MNHEY and SMNVEV (reference sequence). The CDR3 runs to 14 residues. CDR3 sequence reads: CASSTRTGVYEQYF. Here the CDR3 DNA reads TGTGCCAGCAGTACGAGGACAGGGGTCTACGAGCAGTACTTC.

As regards this clonotype: Mismatch with germline at one junction end may stem from a read error. The V call is TRBV6-5, the J call TRBJ1-1; weak D call: TRBD1 (5 bases). Germline lookup yields CDR1 MNHEY and CDR2 SVGAGI. The CDR3 loop spans 15 amino acids. This CDR3 reads CASSTAGSGASEAFF. DNA for the CDR3: TGTGCCAGCAGTACGGCAGGGTCGGGAGCCTCTGAGGCTTTCTTT.

This clonotype is a singleton in its sample. This may arise from a read error, as a much more abundant clone is one base away. The rearrangement joins TRBV27 to TRBJ2-1, with TRBD2 matching 7 bases. V trimming: 4 bases; J trimming: 6 bases; junction bases outside the gene matches: 12. This CDR3 contains 16 residues. Looked up from germline, CDR1 is MNHEY and CDR2 is SMNVEV (reference sequence). CDR3 in DNA: TGTGCCAGCAGTTCAAAAGGACGAGCGGGGCCCAATGAGCAGTTCTTC. Protein: CASSSKGRAGPNEQFF.

The chain joins TRBV5-4 to TRBJ2-7, with 7 bases lining up with TRBD1. Losses at the gene ends were 4 bases for V and 0 bases for J; bases not matched to a gene: 7. Per germline, CDR1 SGHNT and CDR2 YYREEE (reference sequence). The CDR3 has 15 residues. In DNA, the CDR3 is TGTGCCAGCAGCCCAAAGGACAGGAGCTCCTACGAGCAGTACTTC. It is translated as CASSPKDRSSYEQYF.

The rearrangement joins TRBV27 to TRBJ2-5, with 7 bases aligning to TRBD2. This CDR3 spans 12 amino acids. Germline V gives CDR1 MNHEY, CDR2 SMNVEV (reference sequence). V shed 6 bases and J 3 bases; nucleotides not matched to a gene: 1. CDR3 DNA: TGTGCCAGCAGGCGGGGGAAAGAGACCCAGTACTTC. It yields the protein CASRRGKETQYF.

The chain recombines TRBV6-5 with TRBJ2-2, with 9 bases lining up with TRBD2. The J segment lost 1 base and the V segment lost 8 bases, leaving 2 bases of the junction unmatched. The CDR3 is made up of 14 amino acids. Per the germline V gene, CDR1 is MNHEY and CDR2 is SVGAGI. For the CDR3, the DNA is TGTGCCAGCGGCGGGGGGGAGAACACCGGGGAGCTGTTTTTT. Its protein is CASGGGENTGELFF.

This chain links TRBV19 with TRBJ1-2, with a possible D match to TRBD1 (6 bases). Germline V lookup: CDR1 LNHDA, CDR2 SQIVND (reference sequence). Trimming shortened V by 3 bases and J by 4 bases, and 15 bases separated the two germline ends. This CDR3 has 15 residues. The DNA for the CDR3 is TGTGCCAGTAGTATGTCCTTTGAACAGGGCTATGGCTACACCTTC. It codes for CASSMSFEQGYGYTF.

This clonotype was seen a handful of times. The chain couples TRBV7-9 to TRBJ1-2, with 8 positions matching TRBD1. Germline V CDR1 and CDR2: SEHNR, FQNEAQ (reference sequence). The trim removed 4 bases at V and 7 bases at J, leaving 5 bases unmatched. This CDR3 is built from 13 residues. This CDR3 reads CASSYQGAAGYTF. The CDR3 region has the DNA TGTGCCAGCAGCTATCAGGGGGCGGCTGGCTACACCTTC.

This clonotype was picked up a small number of times. The chain combines TRBV24-1 with TRBJ2-5; D possibly corresponds to TRBD2 (5 bases). V lost 3 bases to trimming and J lost 9 bases, with 16 bases between them. Germline V gives CDR1 KGHDR, CDR2 SFDVKD. CDR3 size: 14 residues. This CDR3 is CATSDPRQSEAQYF. In DNA, the CDR3 is TGTGCCACCAGTGATCCGCGTCAGTCGGAGGCCCAGTACTTC.

This chain links TRBV24-1 with TRBJ2-5; 9 nucleotides line up with TRBD2. The ends lost 2 bases at V and 5 bases at J; junction bases unmatched: 8. In germline, CDR1 is KGHDR, CDR2 SFDVKD. This CDR3 has 16 amino acids. The CDR3 region has the DNA TGTGCCACCAGTGATTCTAAATGGGCGGGAGGGGAGACCCAGTACTTC. It codes for CATSDSKWAGGETQYF.

The gene calls are TRBV11-3 and TRBJ2-6, with 7 bases identical to TRBD1. Germline values: CDR1 SGHNT, CDR2 YENEEA. The junction had 10 bases not matched to a gene; V was cut back by 5 bases and J by 0 bases. The CDR3 has 18 amino acids. CDR3 protein: CASSPHEGAGSGANVLTF. CDR3 nucleotides: TGTGCCAGCAGCCCTCATGAGGGGGCCGGCTCTGGGGCCAACGTCCTGACTTTC.

The chain carries TRBV6-1 and TRBJ2-5; 14 nucleotides line up with TRBD2. CDR1 is MNHNS and CDR2 is SASEGT in the germline V gene. The V and J ends lost 11 bases and 1 base, in that order; junction bases with no gene match: 3. The CDR3 consists of 14 residues. The CDR3 sequence: CAGGTSGGQETQYF. For the CDR3, the DNA is TGTGCCGGCGGGACTAGCGGGGGCCAAGAGACCCAGTACTTC.

The rearrangement links TRBV10-1 to TRBJ1-2; 7 nucleotides line up with TRBD1. V lost 5 bases and J lost 6; bases outside the gene matches: 18. This CDR3 comprises 17 residues. CDR1 and CDR2 (germline): WNHNN, SYGVQD (reference sequence). CDR3 protein: CASSPRPTGEEGNGYTF. CDR3 coding DNA: TGCGCCAGCAGTCCCAGACCCACAGGGGAGGAGGGGAATGGCTACACCTTC.

The CDR3 loop reads CASSFRRRTNTGELFF. The CDR3 nucleotides are TGTGCCAGCAGTTTTCGGCGGAGAACGAACACCGGGGAGCTGTTTTTT. V usage is TRBV12-3 or TRBV12-4 and J usage is TRBJ2-2, with unresolved D. The CDR3 has 16 residues. The ends were cut back, 3 bases at V and 0 bases at J, with 11 bases in the middle.

The CDR3 protein is CASSLGQGDSDTEAFF. The CDR3 nucleotides read TGTGCCAGCAGCTTGGGGCAGGGGGACTCGGACACTGAAGCTTTCTTT. V usage is TRBV11-3 and J usage is TRBJ1-1, with 7 bases that match TRBD1. V was pared by 3 bases and J by 3 bases, with 10 bases of the junction left unmatched. The CDR3 consists of 16 residues. Germline V gene lookup returns CDR1 SGHNT and CDR2 YENEEA.

Judged by abundance, this clonotype is medium-sized (0.01 to 0.1%). V gene TRBV5-5 combines with J gene TRBJ2-2; D is ambiguous. The CDR3 spans 13 residues. Germline V gives CDR1 SGHKS, CDR2 YYEKEE (reference sequence). Trimming pared 4 bases from V and 6 bases from J, leaving 10 bases between. The CDR3 nucleotides read TGTGCCAGCAGCCCCCGTGGGGCCGGGGAGCTGTTTTTT. It translates to CASSPRGAGELFF.

This rearrangement joins TRBV9 to TRBJ1-6; D might be TRBD1 (6 bases). This CDR3 has 13 residues. Germline V gives CDR1 SGDLS, CDR2 YYNGEE. V lost 4 bases and J 10 bases, leaving 12 bases between the germline ends. For the CDR3, the DNA is TGTGCCAGCAGCCCCACGACAGGATCACCCCTCCACTTT. Its protein product is CASSPTTGSPLHF.

With regard to this clonotype: This could be a read error, since a much larger clone is one nucleotide away. The rearrangement joins TRBV19 to TRBJ2-3; TRBD2 matches 12 bases. The CDR3 extends over 15 amino acids. The J segment lost 3 bases and the V segment lost 5 bases, leaving 3 bases of the junction unmatched. Germline V CDR1 and CDR2: LNHDA, SQIVND (reference sequence). CDR3 nucleotides: TGTGCCAGTAGTCTAGCGGGGGGGCCGACAGATACGCAGTATTTT. Protein: CASSLAGGPTDTQYF.

The J gene is TRBJ1-1, the V gene TRBV6-5; the D is unclear. Germline-derived CDR1 and CDR2 are MNHEY and SVGAGI. This CDR3 spans 14 amino acids. Trimming cost V 2 bases and J 1 base, with 8 bases left between them. The CDR3 sequence is CASSYEGWNTEAFF. The DNA of the CDR3 is TGTGCCAGCAGTTACGAGGGTTGGAACACTGAAGCTTTCTTT.

This clonotype appeared once. This chain joins TRBV11-1 and TRBJ1-2; possible D gene TRBD1, 5 bases. V lost 5 bases to trimming and J lost 2 bases, with 18 bases between them. CDR3 length equals 16 residues. The V gene's germline CDR1 is SGHAT and CDR2 FQDESV (reference sequence). The CDR3: CASSAPRLQGNYGYTF. The CDR3 DNA is TGTGCCAGCAGCGCACCACGTTTGCAGGGCAACTATGGCTACACCTTC.

This chain connects TRBV7-9 to TRBJ2-7, with 15 bases aligning to TRBD2. Looked up from germline, CDR1 is SEHNR and CDR2 is FQNEAQ (reference sequence). The CDR3 contains 16 residues. The ends lost 5 bases at V and 7 bases at J; junction bases unmatched: 9. The CDR3 region has the DNA TGTGCCAGCAGCCCACGAGGGACTAGCGGGGGGAGGGAGCAGTACTTC. It codes for CASSPRGTSGGREQYF.

This clonotype is medium-sized by share. The chain combines TRBV6-5 with TRBJ2-1; D is unclear. Germline V CDR1 and CDR2: MNHEY, SVGAGI. The CDR3 is 16 residues long. V lost 6 bases, J lost 2 bases, and 17 bases lay in between. CDR3 sequence reads: CASSKLSEITYNEQFF. The DNA of the CDR3 is TGTGCCAGCAGCAAACTATCCGAAATTACCTACAATGAGCAGTTCTTC.

The chain carries TRBV11-1 and TRBJ1-1; TRBD1 might be the D (6 bases). Trimming removed 8 bases at V and 1 base at J, with 17 bases between. This CDR3 has 15 residues. Germline V gene data show CDR1 as SGHAT and CDR2 as FQDESV (reference sequence). The CDR3 sequence: CASGRPGTRNTEAFF. For the CDR3, the DNA is TGTGCCAGCGGCCGTCCCGGGACACGGAACACTGAAGCTTTCTTT.

This clonotype is labeled medium-sized. The chain carries TRBV29-1 and TRBJ1-4, with D hard to call. This CDR3 has 12 residues. The V and J ends lost 6 bases and 6 bases respectively, with 11 bases between them. Germline V gene lookup returns CDR1 SQVTM and CDR2 ANQGSEA. This chain's CDR3 is CSVQKEDEKLFF. DNA of the CDR3: TGCAGCGTACAGAAGGAGGATGAAAAACTGTTTTTT.

This clonotype was picked up a small number of times. Germline and junction disagree at one end, which may indicate a read error. The chain is built from TRBV5-6 and TRBJ1-1; D remains ambiguous. The CDR3 sequence is 13 residues long. CDR1 is SGHDT, CDR2 YYEEEE, per germline. CDR3 amino acids: CASSLLLSTEAFF. In DNA, the CDR3 is TGCGCCAGCAGCTTACTTCTCTCCACTGAAGCTTTCTTT.

This clonotype was seen a handful of times. This rearrangement joins TRBV27 to TRBJ2-7; perhaps TRBD1 as D (5 bases). Per germline, CDR1 MNHEY and CDR2 SMNVEV (reference sequence). Trimming stripped 7 bases from V and 1 base from J, with 11 bases between. The CDR3 spans 13 residues. CDR3 sequence: CASKQTGSYEQYF. In nucleotides, the CDR3 is TGTGCCAGCAAACAAACAGGTTCCTACGAGCAGTACTTC.

The chain uses TRBV18 and TRBJ1-1; D is possibly TRBD1 (6 bases). The germline gives CDR1 KGHSH, CDR2 LQKENI. Between the trimmed V and J ends, which lost 7 bases and 6 bases, there was a span of 18 bases. The CDR3 is 14 amino acids. CDR3 region: CASLPMTGGSEAFF. In DNA form, the CDR3 reads TGTGCCAGCTTACCGATGACAGGTGGATCTGAAGCTTTCTTT. Combining the CDR3 with reference TRBV18 and TRBJ1-1 gives the whole variable domain NAGVMQNPRHLVRRRGQEARLRCSPMKGHSHVYWYRQLPEEGLKFMVYLQKENIIDESGMPKERFSAEFPKEGPSILRIQQVVRGDSAAYFCASLPMTGGSEAFFGQGTRLTVV.

This rearrangement joins TRBV15 to TRBJ1-3; 7 bases match TRBD1. V trimming: 5 bases; J trimming: 4 bases; junction bases outside the gene matches: 8. Germline CDR1 and CDR2: LNHNV and YYDKDF (reference sequence). This CDR3 is built from 15 residues. The CDR3 here is CATSSQDRLGNTIYF. DNA of the CDR3: TGTGCCACCAGCTCCCAGGACAGGCTCGGAAACACCATATATTTT.